The entry below describes one T cell receptor beta chain. This record belongs to a study of blood T cells in healthy people across ages. Germline loops: CDR1 ENHRY, CDR2 SYGVKD. Trimming stripped 2 bases from V and 7 bases from J, with 17 bases between. There are 15 residues in the CDR3. It was with a sample-barcoded 5' primer and a J-beta primer mix that a second PCR of about 6 to 12 cycles was run. TCRdb re-called the 5' RACE reads through MiXCR, storing one row per CDR3 protein. This sample yields more than 450,000 distinct CDR3 sequences, of which about 28% are seen a single time; under 4.5% belongs to the top ten. These sequences were also reported in another study, on T cells of mothers and their children.

This TCR derives from a boy aged 2 to 10 in good health. The sample taken for sequencing was blood. The rearrangement uses TRBV10-3 and TRBJ2-5; D is possibly TRBD2 (5 bases). This CDR3 reads CAISETVEAKVTQYF. The CDR3 DNA follows: TGTGCCATCAGTGAGACTGTGGAGGCCAAGGTGACCCAGTACTTC.